A single sample is the source of the 2 T cell receptor beta chains below, sequenced in a study of blood T cell repertoires in COVID-19. Assay: immunoSEQ multiplex PCR; the TCRdb copy retains only in-frame clones and omits some. Here the sample spans about 59,000 clones, roughly 86% being singletons. Source material: peripheral blood. These receptor sequences come from a man between 60 and 75 years old with active or convalescent COVID-19.

This clone has just one count. The chain links TRBV14 to TRBJ2-5; D is perhaps TRBD2 (6 bases). Trimming stripped 5 bases from V and 2 bases from J, with 21 bases between. The germline CDR1 and CDR2 sequences are SGHDN and FVKESK. The CDR3 totals 17 residues. This CDR3 reads CASSSNSPGLRQETQYF. The CDR3 bases are TGTGCCAGCAGCTCCAATTCACCGGGACTCCGTCAAGAGACCCAGTACTTC. Full variable domain (remainder filled in from reference TRBV14 and TRBJ2-5): EAGVTQFPSHSVIEKGQTVTLRCDPISGHDNLYWYRRVMGKEIKFLLHFVKESKQDESGMPNNRFLAERTGGTYSTLKVQPAELEDSGVYFCASSSNSPGLRQETQYFGPGTRLLVL.

The genes are TRBV29-1 and TRBJ1-3; 7 positions agree with TRBD1. V was pared by 3 bases and J by 4 bases, with 3 bases of the junction left unmatched. This CDR3 is built from 13 residues. The germline V gene has CDR1 SQVTM and CDR2 ANQGSEA. CDR3 region: CSVETGLGNTIYF. The DNA of the CDR3 is TGCAGCGTTGAGACAGGGCTCGGAAACACCATATATTTT.